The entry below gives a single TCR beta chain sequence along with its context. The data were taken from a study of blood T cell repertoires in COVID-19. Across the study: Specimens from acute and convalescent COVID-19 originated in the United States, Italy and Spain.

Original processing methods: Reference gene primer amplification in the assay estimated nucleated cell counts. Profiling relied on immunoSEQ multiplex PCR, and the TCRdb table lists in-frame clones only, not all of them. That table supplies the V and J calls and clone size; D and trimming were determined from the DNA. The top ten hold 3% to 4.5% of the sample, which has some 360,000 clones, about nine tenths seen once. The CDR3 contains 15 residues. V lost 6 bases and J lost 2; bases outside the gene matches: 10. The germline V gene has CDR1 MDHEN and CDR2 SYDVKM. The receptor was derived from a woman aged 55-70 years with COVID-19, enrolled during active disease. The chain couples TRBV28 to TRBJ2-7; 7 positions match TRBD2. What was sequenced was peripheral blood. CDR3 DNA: TGTGCCAGCAGCTCCCGCGGCGGGGGTACCTACGAGCAGTACTTC. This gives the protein CASSSRGGGTYEQYF. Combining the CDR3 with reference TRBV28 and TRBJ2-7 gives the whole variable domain DVKVTQSSRYLVKRTGEKVFLECVQDMDHENMFWYRQDPGLGLRLIYFSYDVKMKEKGDIPEGYSVSREKKERFSLILESASTNQTSMYLCASSSRGGGTYEQYFGPGTRLTVT.